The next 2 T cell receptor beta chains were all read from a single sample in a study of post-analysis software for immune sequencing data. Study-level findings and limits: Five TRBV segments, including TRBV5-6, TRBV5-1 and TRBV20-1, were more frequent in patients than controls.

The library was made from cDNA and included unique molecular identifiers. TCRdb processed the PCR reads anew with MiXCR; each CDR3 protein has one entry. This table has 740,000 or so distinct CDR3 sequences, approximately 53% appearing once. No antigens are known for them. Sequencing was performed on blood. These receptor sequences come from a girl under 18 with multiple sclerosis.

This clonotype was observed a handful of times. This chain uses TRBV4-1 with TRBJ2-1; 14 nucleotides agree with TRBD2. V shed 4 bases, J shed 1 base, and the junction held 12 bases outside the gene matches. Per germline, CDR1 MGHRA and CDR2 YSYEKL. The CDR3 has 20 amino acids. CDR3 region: CASSLNGLAGGPLSYNEQFF. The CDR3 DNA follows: TGCGCCAGCAGCCTGAATGGACTAGCGGGAGGCCCTCTTTCCTACAATGAGCAGTTCTTC.

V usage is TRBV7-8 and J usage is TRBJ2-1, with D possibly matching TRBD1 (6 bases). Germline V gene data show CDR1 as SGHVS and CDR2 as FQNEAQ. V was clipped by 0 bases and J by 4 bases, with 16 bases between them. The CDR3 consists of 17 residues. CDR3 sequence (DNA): TGTGCCAGCAGCTTAGCGCTTTCAGGGGATCAGTACAATGAGCAGTTCTTC. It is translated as CASSLALSGDQYNEQFF.